The subject of this entry is one T cell receptor beta chain. These data are taken from a study of identical twins. TCRdb re-called the 5' RACE reads through MiXCR, storing one row per CDR3 protein. The repertoire holds about 500,000 distinct CDR3 sequences, with roughly 13% as singletons. With 3 bases clipped from V and 5 bases from J, the junction kept 6 bases outside the gene matches. CDR1 SGHRS and CDR2 YFSETQ come from the germline V gene. The CDR3 has 15 residues. These data also featured in a second study, about yellow fever vaccine responses in identical twins.

V gene TRBV5-1 combines with J gene TRBJ2-7; 12 nucleotides line up with TRBD1. The sequence was obtained from a woman aged 18 to 35 in good health. Sequencing used CD4+ T cells sorted from blood. CDR3 amino acids: CASSSAGTGGHEQYF. The CDR3 DNA follows: TGCGCCAGCAGCTCAGCCGGGACAGGGGGCCACGAGCAGTACTTC.